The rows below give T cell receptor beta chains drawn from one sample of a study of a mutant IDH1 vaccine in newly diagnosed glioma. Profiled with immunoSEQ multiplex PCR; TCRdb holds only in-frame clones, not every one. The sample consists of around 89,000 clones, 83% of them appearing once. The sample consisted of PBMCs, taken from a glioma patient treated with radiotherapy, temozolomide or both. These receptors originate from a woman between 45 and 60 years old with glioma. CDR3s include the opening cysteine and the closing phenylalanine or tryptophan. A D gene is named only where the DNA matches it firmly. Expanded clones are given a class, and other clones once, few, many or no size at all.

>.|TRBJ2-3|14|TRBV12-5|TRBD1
CASGLGTGADTQYF
TGTGCTAGTGGTTTGGGTACAGGGGCAGATACGCAGTATTTT
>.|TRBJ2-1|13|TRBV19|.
CASSIGWLNEQFF
TGTGCCAGTAGTATAGGTTGGCTCAATGAGCAGTTCTTC
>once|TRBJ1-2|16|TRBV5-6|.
CASSLEGSLGAYGYTF
TGTGCCAGCAGCTTGGAGGGTAGCCTCGGGGCCTATGGCTACACCTTC
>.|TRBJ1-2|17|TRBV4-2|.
CASSQDISLGGNYGYTF
TGTGCCAGCAGCCAAGATATTAGCTTAGGGGGTAACTATGGCTACACCTTC
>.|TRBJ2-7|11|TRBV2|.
CASTGTYEQYF
TGTGCCAGCACGGGGACCTACGAGCAGTACTTC
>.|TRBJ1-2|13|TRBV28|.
CASSSGDIYGYTF
TGTGCCAGCAGTTCAGGGGATATCTATGGCTACACCTTC
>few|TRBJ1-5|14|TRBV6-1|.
CASTLDGSNQPQHF
TGTGCCAGCACCCTGGACGGGAGCAATCAGCCCCAGCATTTT
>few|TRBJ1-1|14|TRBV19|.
CASSMGQVNTEAFF
TGTGCCAGTAGTATGGGGCAGGTGAACACTGAAGCTTTCTTT
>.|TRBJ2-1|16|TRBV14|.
CASSQDRGNVEGEQFF
TGTGCCAGCAGCCAAGATCGGGGGAATGTCGAGGGTGAGCAGTTCTTC
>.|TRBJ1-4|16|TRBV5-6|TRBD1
CASSQRPGQGVEKLFF
TGTGCCAGCAGCCAGAGGCCGGGACAGGGCGTTGAAAAACTGTTTTTT
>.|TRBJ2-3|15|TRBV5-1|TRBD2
CASSNGGDSTDTQYF
TGCGCCAGCAGTAACGGGGGGGACTCCACAGATACGCAGTATTTT
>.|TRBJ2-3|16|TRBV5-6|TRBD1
CASSPRNRQGTDTQYF
TGTGCCAGCAGCCCACGAAACCGACAGGGAACAGATACGCAGTATTTT
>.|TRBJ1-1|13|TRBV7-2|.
CASSFQKNTEAFF
TGTGCCAGCAGCTTTCAGAAAAACACTGAAGCTTTCTTT
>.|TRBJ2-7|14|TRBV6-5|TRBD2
CASSAGGRSYEQYF
TGTGCCAGCTCGGCGGGGGGGCGGTCCTACGAGCAGTACTTC
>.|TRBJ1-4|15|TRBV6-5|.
CASSYSRDLNEKLFF
TGTGCCAGCAGTTACTCGCGGGACCTTAATGAAAAACTGTTTTTT
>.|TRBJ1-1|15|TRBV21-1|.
CASSKWSRMNTEAFF
TGTGCCAGCAGCAAATGGAGCAGGATGAACACTGAAGCTTTCTTT
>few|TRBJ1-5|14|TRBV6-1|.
CASSGAADNQPQHF
TGTGCCAGCAGTGGGGCAGCCGACAATCAGCCCCAGCATTTT
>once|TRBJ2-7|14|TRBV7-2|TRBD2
CASSLRTSGYEQYF
TGTGCCAGCAGCTTGCGGACTAGCGGCTACGAGCAGTACTTC
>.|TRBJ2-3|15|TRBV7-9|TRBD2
CASSLSGGKGDTQYF
TGTGCCAGCAGCCTTAGCGGGGGTAAGGGAGATACGCAGTATTTT
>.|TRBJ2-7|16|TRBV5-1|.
CASSLARGLSSHEQYF
TGCGCCAGCAGCTTGGCGCGCGGGCTGTCGTCCCACGAGCAGTACTTC
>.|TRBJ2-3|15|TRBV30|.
CAWSVGTGGTDTQYF
TGTGCCTGGAGTGTGGGGACGGGGGGCACAGATACGCAGTATTTT
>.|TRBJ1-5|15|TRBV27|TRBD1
CASSSGQGAYQPQHF
TGTGCCAGCAGTTCCGGACAGGGGGCCTACCAGCCCCAGCATTTT
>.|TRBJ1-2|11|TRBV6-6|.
CASSAGYGYTF
TGTGCCAGCAGTGCAGGGTATGGCTACACCTTC
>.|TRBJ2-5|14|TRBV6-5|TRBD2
CASSYGAGGETQYF
TGTGCCAGCAGTTACGGGGCGGGGGGGGAGACCCAGTACTTC
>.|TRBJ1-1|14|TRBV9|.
CASSVGDGSTEAFF
TGTGCCAGCAGCGTGGGGGACGGCTCCACTGAAGCTTTCTTT
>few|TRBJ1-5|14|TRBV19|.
CASSLAGINQPQHF
TGTGCCAGTAGCCTAGCAGGGATCAATCAGCCCCAGCATTTT
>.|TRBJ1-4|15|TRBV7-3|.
CASSKTGTFNEKLFF
TGTGCCAGCAGCAAGACCGGGACCTTTAATGAAAAACTGTTTTTT
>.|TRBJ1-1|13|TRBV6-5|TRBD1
CASSRQGYTEAFF
TGTGCCAGCAGTCGACAGGGATACACTGAAGCTTTCTTT
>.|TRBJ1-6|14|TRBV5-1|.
CASSLGQAGSPLHF
TGCGCCAGCAGCTTGGGGCAGGCCGGGTCACCCCTCCACTTT